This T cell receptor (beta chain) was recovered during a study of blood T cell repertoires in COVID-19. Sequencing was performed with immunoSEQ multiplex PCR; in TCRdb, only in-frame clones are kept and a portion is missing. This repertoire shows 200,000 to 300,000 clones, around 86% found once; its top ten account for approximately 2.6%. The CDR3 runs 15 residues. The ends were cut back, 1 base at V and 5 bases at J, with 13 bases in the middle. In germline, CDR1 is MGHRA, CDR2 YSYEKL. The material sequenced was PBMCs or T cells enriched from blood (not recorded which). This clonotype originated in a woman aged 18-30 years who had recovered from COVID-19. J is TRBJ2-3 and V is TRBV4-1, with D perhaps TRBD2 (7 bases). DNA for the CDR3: TGCGCCAGCAGCCAAGTAGGGGGGGGGCAAGATACGCAGTATTTT. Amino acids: CASSQVGGGQDTQYF.